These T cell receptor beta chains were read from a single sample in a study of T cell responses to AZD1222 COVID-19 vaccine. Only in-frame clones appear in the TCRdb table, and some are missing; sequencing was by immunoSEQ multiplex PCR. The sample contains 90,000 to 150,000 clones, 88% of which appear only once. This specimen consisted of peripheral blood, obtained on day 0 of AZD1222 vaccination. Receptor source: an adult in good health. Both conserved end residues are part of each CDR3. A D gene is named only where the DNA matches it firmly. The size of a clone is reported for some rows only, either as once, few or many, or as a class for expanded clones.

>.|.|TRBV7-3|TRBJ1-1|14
CASSLNRVNTEAFF
TGTGCCAGCAGTCTCAACAGGGTGAACACTGAAGCTTTCTTT
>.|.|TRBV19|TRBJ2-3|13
CASSINTQDTQYF
TGTGCCAGTAGTATAAATACGCAAGATACGCAGTATTTT
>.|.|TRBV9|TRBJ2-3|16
CASSVTGTSSTDTQYF
TGTGCCAGCAGCGTCACCGGGACATCTAGCACAGATACGCAGTATTTT
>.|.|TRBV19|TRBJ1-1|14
CASSIGSLNTEAFF
TGTGCCAGTAGTATTGGGAGCCTTAACACTGAAGCTTTCTTT
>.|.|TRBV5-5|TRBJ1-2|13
CASSSGFGYGYTF
TGTGCCAGCAGCTCAGGGTTCGGCTATGGCTACACCTTC
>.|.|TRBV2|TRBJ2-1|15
CASSRTGKGYNEQFF
TGTGCCAGCAGTCGAACAGGGAAGGGATACAATGAGCAGTTCTTC
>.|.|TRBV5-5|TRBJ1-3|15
CASSLATVRGNTIYF
TGTGCCAGCAGCTTGGCGACCGTGCGAGGAAACACCATATATTTT
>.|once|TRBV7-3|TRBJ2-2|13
CASTSSSSGELFF
TGTGCCAGCACCTCCTCCTCTAGCGGGGAGCTGTTTTTT
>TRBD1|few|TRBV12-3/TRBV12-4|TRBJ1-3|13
CASSSTGANTIYF
TGTGCCAGCAGTTCCACAGGGGCGAACACCATATATTTT
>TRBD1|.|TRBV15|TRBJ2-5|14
CATSSGQGRETQYF
TGTGCCACCAGCAGTGGACAGGGAAGAGAGACCCAGTACTTC
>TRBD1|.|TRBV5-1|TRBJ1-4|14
CASSFGQGSEKLFF
TGCGCCAGCAGCTTTGGACAGGGTTCGGAAAAACTGTTTTTT
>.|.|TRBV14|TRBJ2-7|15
CASSRDSISSYEQYF
TGTGCCAGCAGCCGTGACAGTATTAGCTCCTACGAGCAGTACTTC
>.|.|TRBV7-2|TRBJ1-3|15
CASSSEQGYGNTIYF
TGTGCCAGCAGCTCAGAACAGGGATATGGAAACACCATATATTTT
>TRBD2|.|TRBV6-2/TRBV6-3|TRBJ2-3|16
CASSYSYRTSSYTQYF
TGTGCCAGCAGTTATTCTTATCGGACTAGCTCATATACGCAGTATTTT
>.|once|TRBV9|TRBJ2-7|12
CASSPTGYEQYF
TGTGCCAGCAGCCCCACAGGGTACGAGCAGTACTTC
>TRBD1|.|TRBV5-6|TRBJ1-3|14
CASRSQGEGNTIYF
TGTGCCAGCAGGTCGCAGGGGGAAGGAAACACCATATATTTT